This TCR beta chain comes out of a study of cytomegalovirus exposure and HLA in healthy donors. There are a few counts of this clone. Its specificity is not known. Study conclusions and caveats: Later on, a genetic analysis was performed. It linked a missense variant in DCLRE1C with V- and J-gene trimming of TCR beta. It was about 180 TCR beta chains that were listed as cytomegalovirus-associated.

Primers included in the PCR were 60 Vbeta and 13 Jbeta primers. Only in-frame clones appear in the TCRdb table, and some are missing; sequencing was by immunoSEQ multiplex PCR. The repertoire holds 150,000 to 200,000 clones, roughly 77% seen once, with approximately 0.4% in the top ten. The J segment lost 8 bases and the V segment lost 2 bases, leaving 10 bases of the junction unmatched. The CDR3 is 15 amino acids. Germline V gene sequence: CDR1 MNHNS, CDR2 SASEGT. The sequencing input was PBMCs. The J gene is TRBJ1-2, the V gene TRBV6-1; 8 bases are a match to TRBD1. The sequence came from a male donor in good health and CMV-seropositive. DNA of the CDR3: TGTGCCAGCAGTGAACCGAGACTTACAGGGGGAGGCTACACCTTC. Translating gives CASSEPRLTGGGYTF.